The present entry profiles one TCR beta chain with its context. The antigen remains undetermined. The repertoire was sequenced with immunoSEQ multiplex PCR; TCRdb's copy has only in-frame clones and lacks some. This sample has 250,000 to 400,000 clones, with nearly 90% found just once. The donors were in the roughly 130-subject validation cohort, distinct from the 666-subject first cohort. This sample is drawn from a study of cytomegalovirus exposure and HLA in healthy donors. The study, taken as a whole, reports: The authors enumerated some 170 TCR beta chains as linked to cytomegalovirus. In vitro checks showed that three CMV-associated chains really do target CMV antigens.

The sample was PBMCs. The source of this sequence is a man aged 30 to 45 in good health and CMV-seronegative.

Here the CDR3 reads CASSLGRGDTEAFF. For the CDR3, the DNA is TGTGCCAGCAGCTTGGGAAGAGGAGACACTGAAGCTTTCTTT. V gene TRBV5-4 combines with J gene TRBJ1-1; no reliable D call. Germline V gives CDR1 SGHNT, CDR2 YYREEE (reference sequence). Trimming removed 0 bases at V and 3 bases at J, with 9 bases between. The CDR3 is 14 residues long.